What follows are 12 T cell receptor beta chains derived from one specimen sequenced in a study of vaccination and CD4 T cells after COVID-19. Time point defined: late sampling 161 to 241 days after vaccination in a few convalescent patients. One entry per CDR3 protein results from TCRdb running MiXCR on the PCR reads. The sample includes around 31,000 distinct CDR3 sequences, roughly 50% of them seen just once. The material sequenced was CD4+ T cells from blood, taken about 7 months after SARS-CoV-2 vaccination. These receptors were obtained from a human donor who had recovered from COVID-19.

In nucleotides, the CDR3 is TGTGCCAGCAGCTTAGACGGGGCGGCAAGCGAGCAGTACTTC. This codes for CASSLDGAASEQYF. The chain links TRBV11-2 to TRBJ2-7; D assignment may be TRBD1 or TRBD2 (5 bases each). CDR1 SGHAT and CDR2 FQNNGV come from the germline V gene. Trimming stripped 0 bases from V and 6 bases from J, with 12 bases between. This CDR3 comprises 14 residues.

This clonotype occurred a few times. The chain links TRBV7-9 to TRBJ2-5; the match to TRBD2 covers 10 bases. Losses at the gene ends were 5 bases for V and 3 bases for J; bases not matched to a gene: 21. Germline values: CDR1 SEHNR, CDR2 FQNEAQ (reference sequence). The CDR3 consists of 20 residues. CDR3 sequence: CASSRLTGGERGGLKETQYF. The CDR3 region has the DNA TGTGCCAGCAGCCGCCTAACTGGGGGAGAGCGGGGGGGGCTTAAAGAGACCCAGTACTTC.

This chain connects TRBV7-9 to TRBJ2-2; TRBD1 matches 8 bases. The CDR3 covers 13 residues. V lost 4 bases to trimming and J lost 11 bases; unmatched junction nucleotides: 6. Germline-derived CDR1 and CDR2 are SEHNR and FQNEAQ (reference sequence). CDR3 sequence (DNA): TGTGCCAGCAGCTCAGTGGACAGGGCCGAGCTGTTTTTT. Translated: CASSSVDRAELFF.

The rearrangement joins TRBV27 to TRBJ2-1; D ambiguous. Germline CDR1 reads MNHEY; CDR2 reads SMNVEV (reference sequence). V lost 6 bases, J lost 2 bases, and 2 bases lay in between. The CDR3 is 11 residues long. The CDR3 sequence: CASSAYNEQFF. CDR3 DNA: TGTGCCAGCAGCGCCTACAATGAGCAGTTCTTC.

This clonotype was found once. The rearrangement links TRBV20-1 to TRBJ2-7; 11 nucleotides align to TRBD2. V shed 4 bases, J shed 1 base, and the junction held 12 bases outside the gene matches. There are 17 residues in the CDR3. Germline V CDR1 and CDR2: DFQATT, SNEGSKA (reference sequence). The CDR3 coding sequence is TGCAGTGCTACCGGAGTAGCGGGAGGGATATTATCCTACGAGCAGTACTTC. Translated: CSATGVAGGILSYEQYF.

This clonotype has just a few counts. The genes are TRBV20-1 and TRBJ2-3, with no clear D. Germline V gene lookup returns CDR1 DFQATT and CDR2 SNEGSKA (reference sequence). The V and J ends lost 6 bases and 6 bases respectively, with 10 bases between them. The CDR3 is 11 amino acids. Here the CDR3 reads CSARGLDTQYF. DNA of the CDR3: TGCAGTGCCCGTGGGTTGGATACGCAGTATTTT.

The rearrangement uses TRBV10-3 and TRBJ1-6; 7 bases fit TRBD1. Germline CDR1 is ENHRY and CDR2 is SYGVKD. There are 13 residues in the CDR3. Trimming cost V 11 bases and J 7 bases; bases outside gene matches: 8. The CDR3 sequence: CAAGRDRNSPLHF. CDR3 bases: TGTGCCGCGGGACGGGACAGAAATTCACCCCTCCACTTT.

CDR3 bases: TGTGCCAGCCCTCGCGGGTCCTCAAGGAGGGAGCAGTACTTC. Translated, it gives CASPRGSSRREQYF. The V gene is TRBV21-1, the J gene TRBJ2-7; TRBD2 is the table's D call and was not checked against the DNA. TRBV21-1 constitutes a pseudogene. This CDR3 is 14 amino acids long.

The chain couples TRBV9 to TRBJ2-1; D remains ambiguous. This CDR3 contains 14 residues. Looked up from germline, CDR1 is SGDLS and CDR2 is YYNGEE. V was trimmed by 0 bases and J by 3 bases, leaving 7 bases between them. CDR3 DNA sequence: TGTGCCAGCAGCGTAGGACCCGACTACAATGAGCAGTTCTTC. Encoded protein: CASSVGPDYNEQFF.

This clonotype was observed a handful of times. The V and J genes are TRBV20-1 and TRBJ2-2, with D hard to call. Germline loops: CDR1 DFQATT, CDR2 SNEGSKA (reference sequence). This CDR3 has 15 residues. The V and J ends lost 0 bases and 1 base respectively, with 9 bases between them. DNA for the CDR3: TGCAGTGCTAGAGAAGAGACACAGAACACCGGGGAGCTGTTTTTT. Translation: CSAREETQNTGELFF.

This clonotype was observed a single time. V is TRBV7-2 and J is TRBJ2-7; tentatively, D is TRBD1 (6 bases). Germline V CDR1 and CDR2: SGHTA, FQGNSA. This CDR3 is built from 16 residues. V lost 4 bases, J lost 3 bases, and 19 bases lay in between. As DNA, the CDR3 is TGTGCCAGCAGCTCGGCCAACAGGGCAGGCAGCTACGAGCAGTACTTC. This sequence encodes CASSSANRAGSYEQYF.

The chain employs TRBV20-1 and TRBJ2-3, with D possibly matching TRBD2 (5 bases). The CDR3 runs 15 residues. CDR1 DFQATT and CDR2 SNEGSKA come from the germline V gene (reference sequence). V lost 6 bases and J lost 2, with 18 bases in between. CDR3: CSAPTPGLTTDTQYF. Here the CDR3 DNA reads TGCAGTGCACCCACCCCCGGACTTACCACAGATACGCAGTATTTT.